Reported below is one T cell receptor (beta chain). As processed by the authors: By means of reference gene primer amplification, nucleated cell counts were estimated. Generated by immunoSEQ multiplex PCR, the TCRdb table keeps only in-frame clones and is missing some. V, J and clone size are taken as reported in that table, and D and trimming were inferred from the DNA itself. Among 300,000 to 450,000 clones listed, over 65% were seen once. The sample is drawn from a study of blood T cell repertoires in COVID-19. Study at large: Samples of COVID-19 (acute and convalescent) were obtained from the United States, Italy and Spain. In each case, the material was cDNA or gDNA derived from T cells, B-cell-depleted T cells, or PBMCs.

Germline V lookup: CDR1 MNHEY, CDR2 SVGAGI. This CDR3 is built from 16 residues. With 0 bases clipped from V and 5 bases from J, the junction kept 3 bases outside the gene matches. Sequencing was done on a sample of peripheral blood. The chain has TRBV6-5 and TRBJ2-1; 11 bases align to TRBD2. This receptor was obtained from a human donor with acute or convalescent COVID-19. The donor label of this sample is uncertain. The CDR3 nucleotides are TGTGCCAGCAGTTACTCGCTAGCGGGGGGTCACAATGAGCAGTTCTTC. As protein: CASSYSLAGGHNEQFF.